The sequence of this TCR beta chain was determined in a study of beta chain features in type 1 diabetes. The germline V gene encodes CDR1 LGHNA and CDR2 YSLEER. CDR3 size: 17 residues. The J segment lost 6 bases and the V segment lost 3 bases, leaving 13 bases of the junction unmatched. The investigators reverse transcribed all of the isolated RNA, so they sequenced expressed TCRB transcripts. Sequenced by immunoSEQ multiplex PCR; TCRdb stores in-frame clones only, minus some. Of under 800,000 clones detected, roughly a sixth appear once; the ten largest clones hold about 0.087%. This clone has just a few counts.

The TCR comes from a man aged 18 to 30 in good health. This chain uses TRBV4-3 with TRBJ2-1; 8 bases line up with TRBD2. The sequencing input was naive CD4+ T cells from blood. The CDR3, as DNA: TGCGCCAGCAGCCAGAGGGCCAGCGGGGGAAGTTTCAATGAGCAGTTCTTC. This gives the protein CASSQRASGGSFNEQFF.